Presented here are 8 T cell receptor beta chains from one specimen sequenced in a study of T cell repertoires in cytomegalovirus infection. TCRdb redid the calling of the reads with MiXCR, one entry per CDR3 protein. The table includes roughly 700,000 distinct CDR3 sequences, roughly a third detected once. Their target antigens are unknown. The sample was cultured PBMCs, taken from culture after CMV antigen stimulation. Every receptor here comes from a human donor in good health (CMV status not recorded). Some clones in this sample may be carry-over from other donors' samples.

V usage is TRBV2 and J usage is TRBJ2-2, with 12 bases identical to TRBD2. This CDR3 spans 17 amino acids. In germline, CDR1 is SNHLY, CDR2 FYNNEI. Losses at the gene ends were 3 bases for V and 6 bases for J; bases not matched to a gene: 8. CDR3 DNA sequence: TGTGCCAGCAGTGAGGCCCTAGCGGGAGGGCCTTCCGGGGAGCTGTTTTTT. Amino acid sequence: CASSEALAGGPSGELFF.

The J gene is TRBJ1-6, the V gene TRBV7-8, with unresolved D. V was shortened by 1 base and J by 0 bases, with 13 bases between the two germline ends. This CDR3 comprises 18 residues. The germline V gene encodes CDR1 SGHVS and CDR2 FQNEAQ. The CDR3 nucleotides are TGTGCCAGCAGCTTAGGCAGCAGACAAAGCTCCTATAATTCACCCCTCCACTTT. Its translation is CASSLGSRQSSYNSPLHF.

The rearrangement uses TRBV15 and TRBJ1-1, with TRBD1 matching over 8 bases. The germline gives CDR1 LNHNV, CDR2 YYDKDF (reference sequence). The CDR3 extends over 15 amino acids. J was trimmed by 6 bases and V by 0 bases; bases with no gene match: 6. The CDR3 sequence: CATSREPQGGSEAFF. CDR3 bases: TGTGCCACCAGCAGAGAGCCACAGGGGGGGTCTGAAGCTTTCTTT. Full variable domain (missing parts from reference TRBV15 and TRBJ1-1): DAMVIQNPRYQVTQFGKPVTLSCSQTLNHNVMYWYQQKSSQAPKLLFHYYDKDFNNEADTPDNFQSRRPNTSFCFLDIRSPGLGDTAMYLCATSREPQGGSEAFFGQGTRLTVV.

CDR3 DNA: TGCGCCAGCACAGACCTAATAAGAACAGGGGAGAGGGAAAAACTGTTTTTT. This gives the protein CASTDLIRTGEREKLFF. V and J are TRBV4-1 and TRBJ1-4, with 7 nucleotides matching TRBD1. The J segment lost 8 bases and the V segment lost 7 bases, leaving 19 bases of the junction unmatched. Germline lookup yields CDR1 MGHRA and CDR2 YSYEKL. The CDR3 spans 17 residues.

This clonotype turned up a few times. CDR3 residues: CASSPRWAGSYNEQFF. CDR3 nucleotide sequence: TGTGCCAGCAGCCCTAGATGGGCAGGGTCCTACAATGAGCAGTTCTTC. This sequence joins TRBV7-6 and TRBJ2-1; possible D gene TRBD1, 5 bases. The germline gives CDR1 SGHVS, CDR2 FNYEAQ. The ends were cut back, 5 bases at V and 1 base at J, with 15 bases in the middle. The CDR3 loop spans 16 amino acids.

This clonotype has more than one count but fewer than ten. This rearrangement joins TRBV7-9 to TRBJ1-1; D unclear. Looked up from germline, CDR1 is SEHNR and CDR2 is FQNEAQ (reference sequence). The CDR3 loop spans 15 amino acids. Trimming took off 0 bases at V and 1 base at J, with 9 bases between the two ends. The CDR3 coding sequence is TGTGCCAGCAGCTTAGCGATCGCGGAGAACACTGAAGCTTTCTTT. It is translated as CASSLAIAENTEAFF.

The sample holds many counts of this clonotype. V and J are TRBV6-2 or TRBV6-3 and TRBJ1-1; D ambiguous. The V gene lost 0 bases and the J gene lost 1 base, with 15 bases spanning the gap. In germline, CDR1 is MNHEY, CDR2 SVGEGT. CDR3 length: 17 residues. CDR3: CASSYSEGLGSNTEAFF. The CDR3 nucleotides are TGTGCCAGCAGTTACTCGGAGGGATTGGGGTCGAACACTGAAGCTTTCTTT.

The chain has TRBV7-6 and TRBJ2-3; 8 positions match TRBD2. The germline V gene has CDR1 SGHVS and CDR2 FNYEAQ. The CDR3 is 13 amino acids. V lost 6 bases and J lost 6; bases outside the gene matches: 5. The CDR3 DNA reads as TGTGCCAGCAGTACGGGGGGGGGGGATACGCAGTATTTT. Protein product: CASSTGGGDTQYF.